This T cell receptor beta chain was recovered during a study of radiation and T cells in renal cell carcinoma. The overall study: Nephrectomy followed 15 Gy stereotactic body radiation by 4 weeks.

Time point denoted: blood 2 weeks post-SBRT. Treatment described: 15 Gy SBRT to primary tumor, nephrectomy 4 weeks later. Clear cell pathology was present in this patient's renal cell carcinoma. Points from the study as a whole: Without pretreatment biopsies, baseline tumor clonotype presence was undetermined.

Concerning this clone: Its target is unknown.

Measured with immunoSEQ multiplex PCR; TCRdb has only the in-frame clones, and not every one. Among some 120,000 clones listed, roughly 91% were seen once. V was shortened by 4 bases and J by 7 bases, with 17 bases between the two germline ends. Per germline, CDR1 SGHRS and CDR2 YFSETQ. This CDR3 has 14 residues. The material sequenced was blood, taken from a patient whose treatment included radiotherapy and nephrectomy. The sequence derives from a woman aged 70-85 years with renal cell carcinoma. J is TRBJ1-1 and V is TRBV5-1, with D maybe TRBD1 (5 bases). CDR3 DNA: TGCGCCAGCAGCCGGGACGCCCGTCGCGGTGAAGCTTTCTTT. As protein: CASSRDARRGEAFF.